This is a list of T cell receptor beta chains from one sample in a study of OX40 agonist ivuxolimab in advanced cancers. TCRdb's copy holds only in-frame clones and misses some; the assay was immunoSEQ multiplex PCR. The sample lists around 67,000 clones; 70% to 90% were seen once. Specimen: CD4+ or CD8+ T cells sorted from blood, collected in a trial of the OX40 agonist ivuxolimab. These receptors were taken from an adult with an advanced solid tumor such as melanoma, head and neck, liver or kidney cancer. Both conserved end residues are trimmed from each CDR3. Part of the rows lack a size; the others show once, few, many or a class for expanded clones.

clone_size: .
v_call: TRBV9
cdr3_length: 13
j_call: TRBJ1-1
cdr3_aa: ASTVGEGPGTEAF

clone_size: .
v_call: TRBV27
cdr3_length: 8
j_call: TRBJ2-3
cdr3_aa: ASSPYTQY

clone_size: .
v_call: TRBV5-6
cdr3_length: 15
j_call: TRBJ1-1
cdr3_aa: ASSSRDSLLMNTEAF

clone_size: few
v_call: TRBV11-2
cdr3_length: 12
j_call: TRBJ1-1
cdr3_aa: ASSLGWKNTEAF

clone_size: once
v_call: TRBV19
cdr3_length: 13
j_call: TRBJ2-1
cdr3_aa: ASSIIWSSYNEQF

clone_size: once
v_call: TRBV11-1
cdr3_length: 14
j_call: TRBJ2-7
cdr3_aa: ASSNLGGGDTDEQY

clone_size: .
v_call: TRBV18
cdr3_length: 10
j_call: TRBJ1-1
cdr3_aa: ASSVQGSEAF

clone_size: .
v_call: TRBV4-1
cdr3_length: 14
j_call: TRBJ2-1
cdr3_aa: ASSQALAGLYNEQF

clone_size: .
v_call: TRBV10-3
cdr3_length: 12
j_call: TRBJ1-1
cdr3_aa: AIPRRGMNTEAF

clone_size: .
v_call: TRBV28
cdr3_length: 15
j_call: TRBJ1-1
cdr3_aa: ASSLIGFRQGDTEAF

clone_size: .
v_call: TRBV27
cdr3_length: 11
j_call: TRBJ2-7
cdr3_aa: ASSLGGTYEQY

clone_size: few
v_call: TRBV7-8
cdr3_length: 14
j_call: TRBJ2-3
cdr3_aa: ASSLNPRGATDTQY

clone_size: .
v_call: TRBV5-4
cdr3_length: 12
j_call: TRBJ1-2
cdr3_aa: ASSQGAGNYGYT

clone_size: .
v_call: TRBV6-5
cdr3_length: 12
j_call: TRBJ1-2
cdr3_aa: ASLWTGGNYGYT

clone_size: .
v_call: TRBV19
cdr3_length: 12
j_call: TRBJ1-2
cdr3_aa: ASSIDWDRDGYT

clone_size: .
v_call: TRBV18
cdr3_length: 11
j_call: TRBJ2-7
cdr3_aa: ASSQGDIYEQY

clone_size: .
v_call: TRBV9
cdr3_length: 11
j_call: TRBJ2-6
cdr3_aa: ASSVAGANVLT

clone_size: .
v_call: TRBV28
cdr3_length: 14
j_call: TRBJ1-3
cdr3_aa: ASSFQQGGNGNTIY

clone_size: .
v_call: TRBV7-9
cdr3_length: 10
j_call: TRBJ2-1
cdr3_aa: ASSRREGEQF

clone_size: .
v_call: TRBV5-1
cdr3_length: 12
j_call: TRBJ1-1
cdr3_aa: ASSADFMNTEAF

clone_size: .
v_call: TRBV5-1
cdr3_length: 9
j_call: TRBJ1-1
cdr3_aa: ASRGEAEAF

clone_size: .
v_call: TRBV28
cdr3_length: 12
j_call: TRBJ1-5
cdr3_aa: ASSYGQGVRPQH

clone_size: .
v_call: TRBV28
cdr3_length: 13
j_call: TRBJ1-1
cdr3_aa: ASSLSWGVNTEAF

clone_size: .
v_call: TRBV6-5
cdr3_length: 12
j_call: TRBJ1-2
cdr3_aa: ASRGPKNNYGYT

clone_size: .
v_call: TRBV27
cdr3_length: 12
j_call: TRBJ2-7
cdr3_aa: ASSLGQQMDEQY

clone_size: .
v_call: TRBV27
cdr3_length: 12
j_call: TRBJ1-4
cdr3_aa: ASSRQGRNEKLF

clone_size: few
v_call: TRBV4-3
cdr3_length: 11
j_call: TRBJ2-1
cdr3_aa: ASSQVPYNEQF

clone_size: .
v_call: TRBV5-6
cdr3_length: 12
j_call: TRBJ1-5
cdr3_aa: ASSQTGVNQPQH

clone_size: .
v_call: TRBV5-1
cdr3_length: 11
j_call: TRBJ1-1
cdr3_aa: ASSLARDTEAF

clone_size: .
v_call: TRBV19
cdr3_length: 11
j_call: TRBJ2-5
cdr3_aa: ATGQPLGETQY

clone_size: .
v_call: TRBV28
cdr3_length: 13
j_call: TRBJ2-4
cdr3_aa: ASSPMLAGLNIQY

clone_size: .
v_call: TRBV5-1
cdr3_length: 12
j_call: TRBJ1-4
cdr3_aa: ASSDDRGAEKLF

clone_size: .
v_call: TRBV7-7
cdr3_length: 11
j_call: TRBJ2-5
cdr3_aa: ASSRGHQETQY

clone_size: .
v_call: TRBV2
cdr3_length: 15
j_call: TRBJ2-3
cdr3_aa: ASSERGLAGSRDTQY

clone_size: few
v_call: TRBV9
cdr3_length: 13
j_call: TRBJ2-3
cdr3_aa: ASSSRTSGADTQY

clone_size: .
v_call: TRBV2
cdr3_length: 12
j_call: TRBJ2-3
cdr3_aa: ASSEGWGTDTQY

clone_size: .
v_call: TRBV5-1
cdr3_length: 12
j_call: TRBJ1-1
cdr3_aa: ASSLAGVENEAF

clone_size: .
v_call: TRBV7-3
cdr3_length: 12
j_call: TRBJ2-2
cdr3_aa: ASSSGVPTGELF

clone_size: once
v_call: TRBV11-3
cdr3_length: 14
j_call: TRBJ2-1
cdr3_aa: ASSLSSPVYRNEQF

clone_size: few
v_call: TRBV29-1
cdr3_length: 11
j_call: TRBJ2-1
cdr3_aa: SANRDRYNEQF

clone_size: few
v_call: TRBV28
cdr3_length: 14
j_call: TRBJ2-7
cdr3_aa: ASSFHLAGLSYEQY

clone_size: .
v_call: TRBV4-1
cdr3_length: 14
j_call: TRBJ1-1
cdr3_aa: ASSQRRGGMNTEAF

clone_size: .
v_call: TRBV15
cdr3_length: 13
j_call: TRBJ1-6
cdr3_aa: ATSSGTDYNSPLH

clone_size: .
v_call: TRBV30
cdr3_length: 14
j_call: TRBJ1-2
cdr3_aa: AWSTGQGAYNYGYT

clone_size: few
v_call: TRBV30
cdr3_length: 10
j_call: TRBJ2-5
cdr3_aa: AWNLPAGTQY

clone_size: few
v_call: TRBV28
cdr3_length: 12
j_call: TRBJ1-5
cdr3_aa: ASSRLISNQPQH

clone_size: .
v_call: TRBV19
cdr3_length: 11
j_call: TRBJ1-1
cdr3_aa: ASSIGTAPEAF

clone_size: once
v_call: TRBV28
cdr3_length: 14
j_call: TRBJ1-2
cdr3_aa: ASSLYPPGGPYGYT

clone_size: .
v_call: TRBV5-1
cdr3_length: 15
j_call: TRBJ2-1
cdr3_aa: ASSSGGPGPGYNEQF

clone_size: .
v_call: TRBV5-4
cdr3_length: 13
j_call: TRBJ2-3
cdr3_aa: ASSLSPSGADTQY

clone_size: .
v_call: TRBV2
cdr3_length: 13
j_call: TRBJ2-1
cdr3_aa: ASSASGSSYNEQF

clone_size: few
v_call: TRBV19
cdr3_length: 13
j_call: TRBJ2-1
cdr3_aa: ASSIRQGIDNEQF

clone_size: .
v_call: TRBV7-8
cdr3_length: 14
j_call: .
cdr3_aa: ASSPVYGQGSYEQY

clone_size: .
v_call: TRBV28
cdr3_length: 14
j_call: TRBJ1-1
cdr3_aa: ASSLGQGRGRAEAF

clone_size: once
v_call: TRBV10-3
cdr3_length: 13
j_call: TRBJ2-7
cdr3_aa: AISAFMLPPYEQY

clone_size: .
v_call: TRBV5-6
cdr3_length: 16
j_call: TRBJ2-3
cdr3_aa: ASSLGQGGPDPTDTQY

clone_size: .
v_call: TRBV5-1
cdr3_length: 13
j_call: TRBJ2-3
cdr3_aa: ASSLGWAERDTQY

clone_size: .
v_call: TRBV10-2
cdr3_length: 11
j_call: TRBJ1-5
cdr3_aa: ASSENLWGPQH